The 10 T cell receptor beta chains reported below all come from one sample, sequenced in a study of blood T cell repertoires in COVID-19. Clones were read by immunoSEQ multiplex PCR, and TCRdb kept only the in-frame ones, dropping some. The repertoire includes 250,000 or so clones, 80% to 90% of them detected once, and 4.2% sits in the top ten. The sample comprised peripheral blood. The receptors here all came from a man in his 60s with acute or convalescent COVID-19.

The V and J genes are TRBV5-8 and TRBJ1-5, with 11 bases lining up with TRBD1. J was trimmed by 12 bases and V by 1 base; bases with no gene match: 9. The CDR3 contains 15 residues. Germline assignment: CDR1 SGHTS and CDR2 YDEGEE. The chain's CDR3 is CASSLLGQGDHVQHF. CDR3 DNA: TGTGCCAGCAGCTTGCTGGGACAGGGGGACCATGTCCAGCATTTT.

This chain connects TRBV5-1 to TRBJ2-7, with unresolved D. The CDR3 contains 14 residues. Trimming left V 0 bases short and J 3 bases short, with 10 bases between. CDR1 SGHRS and CDR2 YFSETQ come from the germline V gene. The CDR3 loop is CASSLGPGDYEQYF. Here the CDR3 DNA reads TGCGCCAGCAGCTTGGGCCCCGGAGACTACGAGCAGTACTTC.

The chain couples TRBV5-1 to TRBJ1-2; no reliable D call. The CDR3 sequence is 15 residues long. V was trimmed by 6 bases and J by 2 bases, leaving 17 bases between them. CDR1 is SGHRS and CDR2 is YFSETQ in the germline V gene. CDR3 nucleotides: TGCGCCAGCACTCTGGCTGGTGGCGGGAACTATGGCTACACCTTC. Translating it yields CASTLAGGGNYGYTF.

The chain combines TRBV9 with TRBJ2-2, with 9 nucleotides matching TRBD1. Trimming at V came to 1 base and at J to 3 bases, leaving 4 bases not matched to a gene. Germline CDR1 and CDR2: SGDLS and YYNGEE. The CDR3 totals 16 residues. The CDR3 here is CASSVHRGHDTGELFF. The CDR3 coding sequence is TGTGCCAGCAGCGTACACAGGGGGCACGACACCGGGGAGCTGTTTTTT.

The V and J genes are TRBV10-2 and TRBJ2-3; 10 bases align to TRBD1. Germline V gene sequence: CDR1 WSHSY, CDR2 SAAADI. The J segment lost 4 bases and the V segment lost 10 bases, leaving 5 bases of the junction unmatched. The CDR3 loop spans 13 amino acids. This CDR3 reads CATLDRGSDTQYF. CDR3 nucleotides: TGCGCCACCCTGGACAGGGGGTCAGATACGCAGTATTTT.

In regard to this clone: Other DNA sequences from this sample encode an identical CDR3 as well. V usage is TRBV27 and J usage is TRBJ2-7, with D perhaps TRBD2 (6 bases). Trimming removed 4 bases at V and 2 bases at J, with 9 bases between. The length of the CDR3 is 13 residues. Per germline, CDR1 MNHEY and CDR2 SMNVEV (reference sequence). Here the CDR3 reads CASSSRETYEQYF. For the CDR3, the DNA is TGTGCCAGCAGTTCCCGGGAGACCTACGAGCAGTACTTC.

The V call is TRBV4-2, the J call TRBJ2-5; 10 bases map to TRBD1. The CDR3 is made up of 16 amino acids. V shed 4 bases, J shed 4 bases, and the junction held 9 bases outside the gene matches. Per the germline V gene, CDR1 is LGHNA and CDR2 is YNFKEQ. For the CDR3, the DNA is TGTGCCAGCAGCCTCTCCCCCGGGACAGGGGCAGAGACCCAGTACTTC. As protein: CASSLSPGTGAETQYF.

The chain has TRBV6-6 and TRBJ1-2; possible D gene TRBD1, 6 bases. V was clipped by 0 bases and J by 4 bases, with 12 bases between them. There are 15 residues in the CDR3. In germline, CDR1 is MNHNY, CDR2 SVGAGI (reference sequence). CDR3 bases: TGTGCCAGCAGTTACTCGGAACAGGGTACCTATGGCTACACCTTC. Translating it yields CASSYSEQGTYGYTF.

CDR3 coding DNA: TGTGCCAGCAGCCCCAGGGGGGAGGCCGGGGAGCTGTTTTTT. It encodes CASSPRGEAGELFF. This chain joins TRBV7-8 and TRBJ2-2; D may be TRBD1 (7 bases). The germline gives CDR1 SGHVS, CDR2 FQNEAQ. Trimming shortened V by 5 bases and J by 6 bases, and 13 bases separated the two germline ends. CDR3 size: 14 residues.

The CDR3 nucleotides read TGTGCCACCTCAACAGGGGTAGGCGGCTACACCTTC. This translates into CATSTGVGGYTF. The genes are TRBV12-3 or TRBV12-4 and TRBJ1-2, with 7 nucleotides matching TRBD1. V was pared by 10 bases and J by 8 bases, with 10 bases of the junction left unmatched. The CDR3 is 12 amino acids.